Described below is a single TCR beta chain sequence and its context. What it binds is not known. Germline V lookup: CDR1 SGDLS, CDR2 YYNGEE. V shed 3 bases and J 5 bases; nucleotides not matched to a gene: 4. The CDR3 runs to 15 residues. The sample comes from a study of monozygotic twins with cystic fibrosis. Study outcomes and limitations: J usage was most co-twin-similar in 8 of 16 pairs, V in 13. Shared CDR3 numbers were not associated with age, concordance or severity. Median Simpson clonality of approximately 0.0091 suggested naive T cells predominated. Unrelated CF individuals shared fewer identical clonotypes than monozygotic CF twins.

Repertoires were generated with immunoSEQ multiplex PCR, while TCRdb's copy carries only in-frame clones and drops some. The table shows 25,000 to 30,000 clones, with around 85% occurring only once. Input material: blood. The sequence came from a girl aged 2-15 years with cystic fibrosis. V is TRBV9 and J is TRBJ2-7; 14 bases match TRBD2. The CDR3 nucleotides read TGTGCCAGCAGCGCGGGACTAGCGGGAGTCAACGAGCAGTACTTC. This gives the protein CASSAGLAGVNEQYF.